This TCR beta chain was retrieved from a study of T cells after posttransplantation cyclophosphamide. Findings and caveats of the study: Later post-transplant blood repertoires were often dominated by donor CD8+ memory clones. TRB overlap between skin or GI tissue T cells and blood was limited. Recipient CMV seropositivity and CMV reactivation strongly tracked TRB clonality.

About this clone itself: The target antigen is unknown.

Between the trimmed V and J ends, which lost 6 bases and 2 bases, there was a span of 16 bases. CDR1 is SNHLY, CDR2 FYNNEI, per germline. The CDR3 runs 16 residues. Cyclophosphamide on days +3 and +4 followed busulfan-fludarabine conditioning and a marrow graft. TCRdb's copy holds only in-frame clones and misses some; the assay was immunoSEQ multiplex PCR. The table records about 10,000 clones, approximately 80% of them present only once. The sample was PBMCs, taken roughly 1,900 days after a stem cell transplant with posttransplant cyclophosphamide. This receptor was taken from a female patient aged 35-55 years who received an allogeneic stem cell transplant from a related donor, was CMV-positive, and had no GVHD. T cells may partly derive from the graft donor. V is TRBV2 and J is TRBJ2-2, with D possibly being TRBD1 (5 bases). The CDR3 here is CASRKIGVGNTGELFF. CDR3 DNA: TGTGCCAGCAGAAAAATAGGGGTCGGCAACACCGGGGAGCTGTTTTTT.